Listed below are T cell receptor beta chains from one sample, sequenced in a study of blood T cells in healthy people across ages. TCRdb passed the 5' RACE reads through MiXCR, listing each CDR3 protein once. The repertoire holds roughly 1,800,000 distinct CDR3 sequences, with about 50% as singletons. The sequenced sample consisted of blood. The source is a woman aged 40 to 50 in good health. Each CDR3 is given with its conserved first and last residue. The D gene is left open where the match is weak. Not all rows give a size; the values are once, few, many and, for expanded clones, a class.

TGTGCCAGCAGCCAAGATTCGGGGAATTCACCCCTCCACTTT CASSQDSGNSPLHF few TRBJ1-6 TRBV4-2 -
TGTGCCAGCAGCTCCGGACAGGGCACCCAAGAGACCCAGTACTTC CASSSGQGTQETQYF few TRBJ2-5 TRBV7-2 TRBD1
TGCAGTGTACCGACGGGCCTACTAGCCAAAAACATTCAGTACTTC CSVPTGLLAKNIQYF few TRBJ2-4 TRBV20-1 -
TGTGCCAGCAGCTCCGGACAGGTCTCCTATGGCTACACCTTC CASSSGQVSYGYTF - TRBJ1-2 TRBV7-9 TRBD1
TGTGCCAGCCTTCGGGGCGGGGGGGCTCACAATGAGCAGTTCTTC CASLRGGGAHNEQFF - TRBJ2-1 TRBV6-6 TRBD2
TGTGCCAGCAGTCTCAGTTACGATTCACCCCTCCACTTT CASSLSYDSPLHF - TRBJ1-6 TRBV12-3/TRBV12-4 -
TGTGCCAGCAGCTTGGGCGGGCGGGGGGCCACAGATACGCAGTATTTT CASSLGGRGATDTQYF - TRBJ2-3 TRBV7-2 TRBD2
TGTGCCAGCAGTTACGCGGACCCGCGGGGGCGCACAGATACGCAGTATTTT CASSYADPRGRTDTQYF - TRBJ2-3 TRBV6-2/TRBV6-3 -
TGTGCCAGCAGCTGGGGGACAGGGAGTAATGAGCAGTTCTTC CASSWGTGSNEQFF - TRBJ2-1 TRBV5-6 TRBD1
TGTGCCAGCAGCTTAGGTCGGGGAACTAGCAGAGATACGCAGTATTTT CASSLGRGTSRDTQYF few TRBJ2-3 TRBV7-2 -
TGTGCCAGCAGGGAGAGCGCAGATACGCAGTATTTT CASRESADTQYF - TRBJ2-3 TRBV27 -
TGTGCCAGCAGTCGAGGGACTGTGAATCAGCCCCAGCATTTT CASSRGTVNQPQHF few TRBJ1-5 TRBV7-2 -
TGTGCCAGCAGTTACGGGGCAGGTGAAGCTTTCTTT CASSYGAGEAFF - TRBJ1-1 TRBV6-2/TRBV6-3 -
TGTGCCAGCAGTCCCCCCGGACTAGCGGGGGGAGTCGAGACCCAGTACTTC CASSPPGLAGGVETQYF - TRBJ2-5 TRBV27 TRBD2
TGTGCCAGCTCCCCCGGCGGGCGGGGGGCCGACAATGAGCAGTTCTTC CASSPGGRGADNEQFF few TRBJ2-1 TRBV18 TRBD2
TGTGCCAGACAACACAGGGCCCATCAGTACTTC CARQHRAHQYF few TRBJ2-5 TRBV27 -
TGCGCCAGCAGCCAAGAGGGGGGGGCTCACTATGGCTACACCTTC CASSQEGGAHYGYTF - TRBJ1-2 TRBV4-3 -
TGTGCCAGCAGTTTATACCCTGACAATGAGCAGTTCTTC CASSLYPDNEQFF - TRBJ2-1 TRBV28 -
TGCGCCAGCAGCCGGGTAAGCGGGGGCGCAACCCACAGCACAGATACGCAGTATTTT CASSRVSGGATHSTDTQYF - TRBJ2-3 TRBV5-1 TRBD2
TGTGCCAGCAGTTCAGCAGGGGTCCTCTCCTACGAGCTGTACTTC CASSSAGVLSYELYF - TRBJ2-7 TRBV27 -
TGCGCCAGCAGCCAAGTTGGCTGGACCTCTCAAGAGACCCAGTACTTC CASSQVGWTSQETQYF - TRBJ2-5 TRBV4-1 -
TGTGCCAGCAGCCGGACAATAGAGACCCAGTACTTC CASSRTIETQYF few TRBJ2-5 TRBV5-5 -
TGTGCCAGCAGACCCGAGGGGACAGGGAAAAACATTCAGTACTTC CASRPEGTGKNIQYF - TRBJ2-4 TRBV28 TRBD1
TGTGCCAGCAGTCAAGAGGTCTGGGCGAGGGATGGCTACACCTTC CASSQEVWARDGYTF - TRBJ1-2 TRBV7-2 -
TGCAGTGCCCGGAAGGGGGGGATTGACATTCAGTACTTC CSARKGGIDIQYF - TRBJ2-4 TRBV20-1 -
TGTGCCAGCACAAGTGACAGGTCCTACGAGCAGTACTTC CASTSDRSYEQYF few TRBJ2-7 TRBV2 -
TGTGCCAGCAGCTTGGGGCCTGATAATCAGCCCCAGCATTTT CASSLGPDNQPQHF - TRBJ1-5 TRBV5-5 -
TGTGCCAGCAGGATGACAGGGGGACCGGGGCAAGAGACCCAGTACTTC CASRMTGGPGQETQYF once TRBJ2-5 TRBV6-5 TRBD1
TGTGCCACCCGTTACCAGGGGGACGAGCAGTACTTC CATRYQGDEQYF - TRBJ2-7 TRBV6-2/TRBV6-3 TRBD1
TGTGCCAGCAGCGTAGAGGGGCCCCCCACAGATACGCAGTATTTT CASSVEGPPTDTQYF - TRBJ2-3 TRBV9 -
TGTGCCAGCAGCACTACTACTAGCGCCTCCTACGAGCAGTACTTC CASSTTTSASYEQYF - TRBJ2-7 TRBV5-4 TRBD2
TGTGCCAGCAGCCAGGGGCGCCCCCAGTACTTC CASSQGRPQYF - TRBJ2-5 TRBV7-9 -
TGTGCCAGCAGCCCCATCGGGACAGCGGGAGGGCCCCAGCATTTT CASSPIGTAGGPQHF - TRBJ1-5 TRBV12-3/TRBV12-4 TRBD1